The source of this T cell receptor (beta chain) is a study of T cells in Graves' hyperthyroidism and ophthalmopathy. Study-wide points: Ophthalmopathy was identified by the model a median around 6.9 months ahead of onset. Blood also contained most expanded thyroid clonotypes above 0.001.

There were TCR beta CDR3 regions amplified from RNA transcripts. In the first-round RT-PCR of the TCR CDR3, the HTBI primer set was used. In TCRdb, the multiplex PCR reads were re-called with MiXCR into one record per CDR3 protein. This table has around 600,000 distinct CDR3 sequences, more than 13% appearing once. Ophthalmopathy patients had moderate-to-severe active disease, CAS ≥3, NOSPECS ≥4, and disease duration under 3 months. Orbital computed tomography, thyroid ultrasound, serum thyroxine and TRAb, and clinical symptoms together informed the diagnoses. In its sample, this clonotype was seen many times. Its antigen is unidentified. The sample comprised blood. The receptor's source is a woman in her late teens or twenties with Graves' ophthalmopathy.

The CDR3: CASSLGGRTSGRIRNEQFF. In nucleotides, the CDR3 is TGTGCCAGCAGTTTAGGGGGAAGGACTAGCGGGAGAATAAGGAATGAGCAGTTCTTC. The chain carries TRBV28 and TRBJ2-1; 13 bases align to TRBD2. The J segment lost 7 bases and the V segment lost 2 bases, leaving 14 bases of the junction unmatched. The length of the CDR3 is 19 residues. CDR1 MDHEN and CDR2 SYDVKM come from the germline V gene.